Each of the 8 T cell receptor beta chains below was sequenced from the same sample in a study of T cells in localized non-small cell lung cancer. Sequenced by immunoSEQ multiplex PCR; TCRdb stores in-frame clones only, minus some. The sample gives some 82,000 clones, about 78% of which show up once; 15% to 20% is in the top ten. Sequenced here: PBMCs, sampled before any cancer treatment. The receptors were gathered from a man aged 35 to 69 with stage II squamous cell lung carcinoma.

Of note for this clone: Being one base from a much bigger clone, this may be a read error. The CDR3 nucleotides read TGCGCCGGCAGCCAAGAGCTTACAGAAAGTAGGGGTACGCAGTATTTT. This encodes CAGSQELTESRGTQYF. The rearrangement uses TRBV4-1 and TRBJ2-3; D possibly corresponds to TRBD1 (5 bases). In germline, CDR1 is MGHRA, CDR2 YSYEKL. CDR3 size: 16 residues.

J is TRBJ1-4 and V is TRBV28; no clear D. This CDR3 has 14 residues. CDR1 is MDHEN, CDR2 SYDVKM, per germline. V lost 2 bases, J lost 8 bases, and 12 bases lay in between. Here the CDR3 reads CASSLLSSSEKLFF. The CDR3, as DNA: TGTGCCAGCAGTTTACTTTCCAGTTCGGAAAAACTGTTTTTT.

This clone was counted only a few times. The chain links TRBV11-2 to TRBJ2-7; 8 bases align to TRBD2. Germline CDR1 SGHAT, CDR2 FQNNGV. The CDR3 length is 15 residues. Trimming removed 1 base from V and 5 bases from J; junction bases left unmatched: 7. Here the CDR3 DNA reads TGTGCCAGCAGCTTAGTTGCGGGGGGATCCCACGAGCAGTACTTC. The encoded protein is CASSLVAGGSHEQYF.

The chain links TRBV5-4 to TRBJ2-1; 9 nucleotides align to TRBD2. In germline, CDR1 is SGHNT, CDR2 YYREEE (reference sequence). This CDR3 is built from 14 residues. V gave up 0 bases and J gave up 9 bases; unmatched junction bases: 4. The CDR3 protein is CASSLAAGGREQFF. DNA for the CDR3: TGTGCCAGCAGCTTGGCCGCGGGGGGGCGTGAGCAGTTCTTC.

This CDR3 is CASSFPDGSYNEQFF. CDR3 sequence (DNA): TGCGCCAGCAGCTTTCCGGACGGCTCCTACAATGAGCAGTTCTTC. The rearrangement joins TRBV5-1 to TRBJ2-1; D remains ambiguous. The CDR3 runs to 15 residues. Germline V gives CDR1 SGHRS, CDR2 YFSETQ. Trimming stripped 2 bases from V and 0 bases from J, with 9 bases between.

The chain has TRBV7-9 and TRBJ1-1, with unresolved D. Germline-derived CDR1 and CDR2 are SEHNR and FQNEAQ (reference sequence). V was shortened by 3 bases and J by 6 bases, with 8 bases between the two germline ends. This CDR3 has 12 amino acids. The CDR3 is CASSFGVAEAFF. Written as DNA, the CDR3 is TGTGCCAGCAGCTTTGGGGTCGCTGAAGCTTTCTTT.

The V call is TRBV27, the J call TRBJ1-2, with D perhaps TRBD1 (6 bases). The CDR3 runs to 13 residues. The germline V gene has CDR1 MNHEY and CDR2 SMNVEV (reference sequence). The ends were cut back, 5 bases at V and 8 bases at J, with 15 bases in the middle. The CDR3 DNA sequence: TGTGCCAGCAGTACGGGGGCTGTAGAGGGCTACACCTTC. Its translation is CASSTGAVEGYTF.

CDR3 region: CASGFSTRGLEKAFF. The DNA of the CDR3 is TGTGCTAGTGGTTTCTCCACCCGGGGCCTTGAGAAAGCTTTCTTT. J is TRBJ1-1 and V is TRBV12-5, with a tentative D call TRBD1 (5 bases). V was cut by 3 bases and J by 9 bases, with 20 bases left in between. The CDR3 loop spans 15 amino acids. Germline assignment: CDR1 LGHNT and CDR2 FRNRAP.